The 7 T cell receptor beta chains in this list originate from one sample, sequenced in a study of blood T cells in healthy people across ages. Combining a sample-barcoded 5' primer with a J-beta primer mix, a second PCR ran for about 7 to 12 cycles. TCRdb redid the calling of the 5' RACE reads with MiXCR, one entry per CDR3 protein. This sample has over a million distinct CDR3 sequences, with 42% found just once. Material: blood. The receptors were gathered from a woman aged 18-29 years in good health.

CDR3 DNA: TGTGCCAGCAGCGGAAGGACAGGGCCAAACACTGAAGCTTTCTTT. It yields the protein CASSGRTGPNTEAFF. This chain connects TRBV9 to TRBJ1-1; 8 bases map to TRBD1. The CDR3 runs 15 residues. After removal of 3 bases from V and 2 bases from J, the junction contained 6 bases not matched to a gene. Germline CDR1 is SGDLS and CDR2 is YYNGEE.

J is TRBJ2-1 and V is TRBV20-1; 9 bases map to TRBD2. This CDR3 comprises 14 residues. From germline, CDR1 is DFQATT and CDR2 SNEGSKA (reference sequence). V shed 3 bases, J shed 7 bases, and the junction held 7 bases outside the gene matches. CDR3 nucleotide sequence: TGCAGTGCTAGTATGGCGGGGGGGCCGAATGAGCAGTTCTTC. It translates to CSASMAGGPNEQFF.

This chain connects TRBV4-1 to TRBJ1-1; 8 bases align to TRBD1. Germline V gene sequence: CDR1 MGHRA, CDR2 YSYEKL. Trimming cost V 5 bases and J 1 base; bases outside gene matches: 6. The CDR3 totals 15 residues. CDR3 amino acids: CASSFTGQGNTEAFF. In DNA, the CDR3 is TGCGCCAGCAGCTTTACTGGACAGGGGAACACTGAAGCTTTCTTT.

V is TRBV29-1 and J is TRBJ1-1; no clear D. The CDR3 contains 13 residues. Germline V gives CDR1 SQVTM, CDR2 ANQGSEA. The V end lost 7 bases, the J end lost 1 base, and 13 bases lay between the germline ends. The CDR3 spells CSGGRGRNTEAFF. The DNA for the CDR3 is TGCAGCGGAGGGAGAGGGAGGAACACTGAAGCTTTCTTT.

Regarding this clonotype: A read error may explain this, as a much larger clone is one base away. The chain combines TRBV5-6 with TRBJ2-1; D uncertain. There are 11 residues in the CDR3. With 6 bases removed from V and 3 bases from J, the gap between germline ends came to 4 bases. Germline V gene lookup returns CDR1 SGHDT and CDR2 YYEEEE. CDR3: CASKLYNEQFF. CDR3 coding DNA: TGTGCCAGCAAGCTCTACAATGAGCAGTTCTTC. The full variable domain, rest sourced from reference TRBV5-6 and TRBJ2-1, is DAGVTQSPTHLIKTRGQQVTLRCSPKSGHDTVSWYQQALGQGPQFIFQYYEEEERQRGNFPDRFSGHQFPNYSSELNVNALLLGDSALYLCASKLYNEQFFGPGTRLTVL.

This clonotype was picked up a small number of times. V is TRBV12-3 or TRBV12-4 and J is TRBJ2-3; D gene uncertain. CDR3 length: 13 residues. V was cut by 5 bases and J by 4 bases, with 10 bases left in between. This CDR3 is CASSPPYADTQYF. CDR3 DNA: TGTGCCAGCAGTCCCCCGTACGCAGATACGCAGTATTTT.

This chain connects TRBV20-1 to TRBJ2-3; no definite D call. CDR3 length: 15 residues. The V gene's germline CDR1 is DFQATT and CDR2 SNEGSKA (reference sequence). Trimming left V 0 bases short and J 5 bases short, with 15 bases between. CDR3 amino acids: CSARDGRHSGDTQYF. The DNA of the CDR3 is TGCAGTGCTAGAGACGGTAGACACTCCGGAGATACGCAGTATTTT.